This T cell receptor (beta chain) was profiled in a study of T cells in Graves' hyperthyroidism and ophthalmopathy. The overall study: The initial diagnosis was the point when peripheral blood was collected, ahead of any treatment.

Amplified TCR beta CDR3 regions derived from RNA transcripts. HTBI primers drove first-round RT-PCR of the TCR CDR3. A single record per CDR3 protein comes from TCRdb applying MiXCR to the multiplex PCR reads. The sample yields roughly 520,000 distinct CDR3 sequences, less than 25% seen once. The study left out patients who had uncontrolled infection, other autoimmune disease, pregnancy or lactation. Cells are PBMCs isolated from around 9.4 ml of fresh blood. V was shortened by 2 bases and J by 0 bases, with 19 bases between the two germline ends. The CDR3 is 18 amino acids. Germline V gene data show CDR1 as MNHEY and CDR2 as SMNVEV (reference sequence). Many counts were recorded for this clonotype.

This clonotype originated in a woman younger than 45 with Graves' ophthalmopathy. The sample consisted of blood. V usage is TRBV27 and J usage is TRBJ1-1; D ambiguous. The CDR3 protein is CASSLQPDFDFMNTEAFF. The DNA of the CDR3 is TGTGCCAGCAGTTTACAACCCGACTTTGATTTCATGAACACTGAAGCTTTCTTT.